This T cell receptor (beta chain) is from a study of shared clonotypes between healthy human individuals. Those who donated, Caucasian adults without exception, all lived in Nashville, Tennessee. The V and J ends lost 5 bases and 2 bases respectively, with 15 bases between them. In germline, CDR1 is SGHTA, CDR2 FQGNSA. This CDR3 has 16 amino acids. Genomic DNA (from each subset) was split evenly across several immunoSEQ plates. Profiled with immunoSEQ multiplex PCR; TCRdb holds only in-frame clones, not every one. Among about 480,000 clones listed, approximately 79% were seen once. This TCR was recovered from a woman between 35 and 50 years old in good health. Some clones in this sample may be carry-over from other donors' samples. Sample: PBMCs. The chain links TRBV7-2 to TRBJ2-2; possibly TRBD2 for D (5 bases). In DNA form, the CDR3 reads TGTGCCAGCAGCCCCGGACTTCTCTTAAACACCGGGGAGCTGTTTTTT. Protein sequence: CASSPGLLLNTGELFF.